This T cell receptor (beta chain) was identified during a study of blood T cell repertoires in COVID-19. Study context: The samples span acute and convalescent COVID-19 from the United States, Italy and Spain. From T cells, B-cell-depleted T cells, or PBMCs came the material, which was cDNA or gDNA.

CDR1 is LGHDT, CDR2 YNNKEL, per germline (reference sequence). The CDR3 consists of 14 residues. V lost 4 bases, J lost 0 bases, and 1 base stayed unmatched. Per the original methods: From reference gene primer amplification, estimates of nucleated cell counts were derived. Clones were read by immunoSEQ multiplex PCR, and TCRdb kept only the in-frame ones, dropping some. That table supplies the V and J calls and clone size; D and trimming were determined from the DNA. The table includes around 68,000 clones, 79% detected once. The receptor comes from a woman in her forties or fifties with acute or convalescent COVID-19. The chain has TRBV3-1 (or the pseudogene TRBV3-2) and TRBJ2-3; TRBD2 matches 7 bases. Material for sequencing was peripheral blood. The CDR3 DNA reads TGTGCCAGCAGCCGGGGACTAAGCACAGATACGCAGTATTTT. This codes for CASSRGLSTDTQYF.